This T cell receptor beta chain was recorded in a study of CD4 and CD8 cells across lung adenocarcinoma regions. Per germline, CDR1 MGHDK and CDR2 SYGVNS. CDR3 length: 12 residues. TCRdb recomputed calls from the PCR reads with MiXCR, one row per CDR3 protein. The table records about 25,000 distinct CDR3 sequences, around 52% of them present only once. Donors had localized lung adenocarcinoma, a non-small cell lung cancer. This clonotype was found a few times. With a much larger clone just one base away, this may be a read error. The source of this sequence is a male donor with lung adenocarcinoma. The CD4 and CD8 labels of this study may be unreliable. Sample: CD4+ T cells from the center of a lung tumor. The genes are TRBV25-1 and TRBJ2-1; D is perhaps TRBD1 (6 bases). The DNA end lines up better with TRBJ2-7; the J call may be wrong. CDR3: CASSEQGFEQYF. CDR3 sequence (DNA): TGTGCCAGCAGTGAACAGGGGTTTGAGCAGTACTTC.